Presented here are 9 T cell receptor beta chains from one specimen sequenced in a study of cytomegalovirus exposure and HLA in healthy donors. The PCR had 60 Vbeta and 13 Jbeta primers. Profiling relied on immunoSEQ multiplex PCR, and the TCRdb table lists in-frame clones only, not all of them. The sample has about 210,000 clones, 81% seen once. The sequencing sample was made of PBMCs. The receptors were gathered from a man in his forties in good health and CMV-seropositive.

The V call is TRBV6-5, the J call TRBJ2-5; 9 nucleotides agree with TRBD1. V lost 3 bases, J lost 4 bases, and 6 bases stayed unmatched. The germline V gene has CDR1 MNHEY and CDR2 SVGAGI. This CDR3 comprises 15 residues. For the CDR3, the DNA is TGTGCCAGCAGTTATCCGGGACAGGGTAGAGAGACCCAGTACTTC. Translation gives CASSYPGQGRETQYF.

The chain uses TRBV19 and TRBJ1-5; tentatively, D is TRBD1 (5 bases). Germline V gene lookup returns CDR1 LNHDA and CDR2 SQIVND (reference sequence). The CDR3 consists of 15 residues. Trimming took off 5 bases at V and 2 bases at J, with 13 bases between the two ends. The CDR3 DNA is TGTGCCAGTAGTGCTAGGGGATTCGGCAATCAGCCCCAGCATTTT. It yields the protein CASSARGFGNQPQHF.

This chain joins TRBV5-8 and TRBJ2-7, with D possibly TRBD1 on 6 matching bases. The CDR3 has 13 residues. The germline V gene encodes CDR1 SGHTS and CDR2 YDEGEE. With 4 bases removed from V and 4 bases from J, the gap between germline ends came to 12 bases. The CDR3 DNA reads as TGTGCCAGCAGCAGCAGGGGCTGGTACGAGCAGTACTTC. Its translation: CASSSRGWYEQYF.

The rearrangement uses TRBV6-5 and TRBJ2-1, with 7 bases aligning to TRBD2. V gave up 6 bases and J gave up 6 bases; unmatched junction bases: 8. Germline CDR1 is MNHEY and CDR2 is SVGAGI. The CDR3 spans 14 residues. The CDR3 DNA reads TGTGCCAGCAGGGAAAAACTAGCGTCCAATGAGCAGTTCTTC. It translates to CASREKLASNEQFF.

The chain has TRBV7-2 and TRBJ2-7, with a tentative D call TRBD2 (6 bases). The CDR3 sequence is 14 residues long. Trimming shortened V by 4 bases and J by 3 bases, and 13 bases separated the two germline ends. Germline V gene data show CDR1 as SGHTA and CDR2 as FQGNSA. CDR3 sequence (DNA): TGTGCCAGCAGCTCACCGGGACTTGACTACGAGCAGTACTTC. This encodes CASSSPGLDYEQYF.

The chain has TRBV5-5 and TRBJ2-7, with D unclear. This CDR3 region has 13 residues. Germline assignment: CDR1 SGHKS and CDR2 YYEKEE (reference sequence). Trimming took 0 bases from V and 1 from J, leaving 5 bases between them. CDR3 DNA: TGTGCCAGCAGCTTGGGGGCGTCCTACGAGCAGTACTTC. Its translation is CASSLGASYEQYF.

V gene TRBV5-5 combines with J gene TRBJ2-7; TRBD1 might be the D (6 bases). The CDR3 spans 13 residues. CDR1 is SGHKS, CDR2 YYEKEE, per germline (reference sequence). V was trimmed by 2 bases and J by 1 base, leaving 7 bases between them. The CDR3 spells CASSFQGSYEQYF. In DNA form, the CDR3 reads TGTGCCAGCAGCTTCCAGGGGTCCTACGAGCAGTACTTC.

This clone came up once. This chain links TRBV11-2 with TRBJ2-2, with 13 nucleotides matching TRBD2. Trimming took 1 base from V and 6 from J; bases not matched to a gene: 5. From germline, CDR1 is SGHAT and CDR2 FQNNGV. The CDR3 runs to 17 residues. The CDR3 reads CASSLGGGLAGAGELFF. The CDR3 DNA follows: TGTGCCAGCAGCTTAGGAGGTGGACTAGCGGGGGCCGGGGAGCTGTTTTTT.

V gene TRBV5-1 combines with J gene TRBJ2-7, with 11 bases fitting TRBD2. CDR1 is SGHRS, CDR2 YFSETQ, per germline. The CDR3 runs 16 residues. With 4 bases clipped from V and 3 bases from J, the junction kept 9 bases outside the gene matches. The CDR3 protein is CASSPRLAGTNYEQYF. CDR3 DNA: TGCGCCAGCAGCCCACGACTAGCGGGGACTAACTACGAGCAGTACTTC.